This TCR beta chain emerged from a study of molecular identifiers for immune sequencing clone quantification (dated by TCRdb to the late 2010s). Notes on the research overall: For a replicate experiment, the RNA from either 20,000 or 100,000 naive CD8 T cells was divided into five aliquots, and four of those aliquots went on to sequencing. This methods study benchmarked molecular-identifier clustering-based TCR repertoire sequencing (MIDCIRS) and TCR RNA copy counting, using CD8 T cells to do so. Overall study results and their limits: Naive libraries contained spiked-in Jurkat TCR RNA (10 copies' worth), which is not part of the donor repertoire. Roughly 2.8 recovered TCR RNA copies per cell were obtained by modeling, versus roughly 10 by digital PCR, implying a capture efficiency of about 30%. In CMV-specific effector cells, over 99% of molecules were held by clones above 20 RNA copies, whereas under 1% of molecules were held by such clones in naive cells. When barcode sub-clustering was omitted, TCR diversity was inflated by chimeric consensus sequences, with chimeras reaching as high as 47%. The sizes of highly expanded clones could end up underestimated when identical TCR molecules share a barcode. Spiked-in Jurkat TCR RNA equal to a single cell's worth was reported to be detectable even within 1,100,000 naive CD8 T cells.

Looking up the germline V gene yields CDR1 LGHNA and CDR2 YSLEER. From the cysteine up to the phenylalanine, the CDR3 has a length of 18 residues. The sequence is cut down to CDR3 DNA, 54 bases in frame from base 1. Receptor amplification or capture employed PCR. The sample was run on an Illumina HiSeq 4000. Preparation of bulk TCR libraries followed a previously described approach, with the TCR primers listed in Table S5. The Qiagen AllPrep DNA/RNA kit was used to purify total RNA. Before any analysis, reads coming from multiple sequencing runs of the same library were combined into one pool. The published analysis was carried out like this. Reads were retained only if their TCR constant sequence matched exactly, and those retained reads were trimmed to 150 nt and grouped according to their 12-nt molecular barcodes. Reads within each barcode group were sub-clustered using a 15% Levenshtein threshold, and quality-weighted consensus sequences were constructed for each RNA molecule. Non-functional sequences were excluded, and lower-count sequences lying one edit away from another sequence were also excluded. On the basis of fitting two negative binomial distributions, barcode sub-clusters with fewer than 20% of the maximum read count were discarded. TCRdb's own reprocessing of the public reads used fastp at Q25 and MiXCR and kept productive beta chains. All rows with the same CDR3 protein become a single entry with the most common DNA and genes. TCRdb, not the original authors, processed these V and J calls. This sample has 100,000 or so distinct CDR3 sequences in its table, and roughly a fifth of those were observed once. The top ten hold roughly 1% of the sample.

With regard to this clonotype: Its antigen is unknown. Compared with germline, one end of the junction differs, possibly owing to a read error.

Naive CD8 T cell libraries were made from 20,000 to 1,000,000 sorted cells using 10%, 30% or 50% of purified RNA. On a BD FACSAria II, naive CD8 T cells were FACS-sorted as CD8+CD4-CCR7+CD45RA+ and collected into RLT Plus buffer. More than 8 TCR copies' worth of Jurkat RNA were spiked into roughly 17,000-1,100,000 naive CD8 T cell samples to test detection sensitivity. CD8 T cells were enriched with RosetteSep CD8+ T Cell Enrichment Cocktail and Ficoll-Paque, followed by ACK red cell lysis. The material sequenced was naive CD8+ T cells from blood, with Jurkat cell RNA spiked in. The intended sense of this specimen's cell subset or site label: FACS-sorted CD8+CD4-CCR7+CD45RA+ naive T cells. This chain joins TRBV4-3 to TRBJ2-1, and 8 junctional nucleotides match TRBD2. The sequence derives from a human donor in good health. Some libraries in this study had Jurkat cell RNA spiked in. At the DNA level, the sequence is TGCGCCAGCAGCCAAGACCGGCCCGGACTAGCCGGATCCAATGGGCAGTTCTTC. Translated, it gives CASSQDRPGLAGSNGQFF.